The next 22 T cell receptor beta chains were all read from a single sample in a study of shared clonotypes between healthy human individuals. TCRdb's table, derived via immunoSEQ multiplex PCR, lists solely in-frame clones and lacks some. The repertoire holds around 2.1 million clones, around 95% seen once, with 0.1% to 0.15% in the top ten. The sample consisted of naive CD4+ T cells sorted from blood. Indicated subset: CD45RA+ positively selected. The receptors here all came from a man aged 18-30 years in good health.

CDR3 sequence (DNA): TGCGCCAGCAGCCAAGGTTTGTCAGAGACCCAGTACTTC. Its translation is CASSQGLSETQYF. The gene calls are TRBV4-1 and TRBJ2-5; no clear D gene. V lost 1 base, J lost 4 bases, and 7 bases lay in between. Germline CDR1 is MGHRA and CDR2 is YSYEKL. This CDR3 region has 13 residues.

The rearrangement links TRBV9 to TRBJ2-7, with D maybe TRBD1 (6 bases). Trimming shortened V by 0 bases and J by 5 bases, and 15 bases separated the two germline ends. The length of the CDR3 is 15 residues. Germline CDR1 is SGDLS and CDR2 is YYNGEE. The CDR3 spells CASSVGGTWINEQYF. The DNA of the CDR3 is TGTGCCAGCAGCGTAGGAGGGACATGGATCAACGAGCAGTACTTC.

CDR3 protein: CASSLEFNEKLFF. In nucleotides, the CDR3 is TGCGCCAGCAGCCTGGAGTTTAATGAAAAACTGTTTTTT. V is TRBV4-3 and J is TRBJ1-4; D is undetermined. Germline V lookup: CDR1 LGHNA, CDR2 YSLEER. The CDR3 extends over 13 amino acids. V lost 4 bases, J lost 4 bases, and 7 bases lay in between.

This chain connects TRBV6-4 to TRBJ1-4, with 7 nucleotides matching TRBD1. Trimming took 8 bases from V and 0 from J; bases not matched to a gene: 3. This CDR3 is 14 amino acids long. Germline assignment: CDR1 MRHNA and CDR2 SNTAGT. CDR3: CASGGQSTNEKLFF. The CDR3 nucleotides are TGTGCCAGCGGGGGACAGTCAACTAATGAAAAACTGTTTTTT.

The chain couples TRBV10-3 to TRBJ2-7, with a possible D match to TRBD1 (6 bases). V was cut by 4 bases and J by 0 bases, with 13 bases left in between. From germline, CDR1 is ENHRY and CDR2 SYGVKD. This CDR3 spans 15 amino acids. This CDR3 is CAISASGTPSYEQYF. The CDR3 nucleotides are TGTGCCATCAGTGCTTCCGGGACACCCTCCTACGAGCAGTACTTC.

The chain employs TRBV4-2 and TRBJ2-2; 9 positions agree with TRBD1. The CDR3 totals 15 residues. Per germline, CDR1 LGHNA and CDR2 YNFKEQ. The ends lost 1 base at V and 3 bases at J; junction bases unmatched: 0. The CDR3 DNA follows: TGTGCCAGCAGCCAAGGGACAGGGGACACCGGGGAGCTGTTTTTT. It specifies CASSQGTGDTGELFF.

V usage is TRBV27 and J usage is TRBJ2-7; D perhaps matches TRBD2 (6 bases). In germline, CDR1 is MNHEY, CDR2 SMNVEV (reference sequence). The ends were cut back, 5 bases at V and 2 bases at J, with 13 bases in the middle. The CDR3 sequence is 14 residues long. In nucleotides, the CDR3 is TGTGCCAGCAGTAGGGGACTGACCCCCTACGAGCAGTACTTC. This gives the protein CASSRGLTPYEQYF.

This clone was recorded only once. The gene calls are TRBV10-3 and TRBJ2-7; D might be TRBD1 or TRBD2, each matching 6 bases. Germline V gene lookup returns CDR1 ENHRY and CDR2 SYGVKD. Trimming stripped 7 bases from V and 3 bases from J, with 19 bases between. There are 15 residues in the CDR3. The CDR3 bases are TGTGCCATCATCGCGGGACACCCGAAGGGCTACGAGCAGTACTTC. Amino acid sequence: CAIIAGHPKGYEQYF.

The chain uses TRBV6-4 and TRBJ1-6; D not certain. The CDR3 length is 16 residues. The germline V and J ends were trimmed by 0 bases and 5 bases, with 11 bases remaining between them. From germline, CDR1 is MRHNA and CDR2 SNTAGT. CDR3 region: CASSDSDAKDNSPLHF. For the CDR3, the DNA is TGTGCCAGCAGTGACTCAGACGCAAAGGATAATTCACCCCTCCACTTT.

This chain joins TRBV7-6 and TRBJ1-5; 8 bases map to TRBD1. Germline V gene lookup returns CDR1 SGHVS and CDR2 FNYEAQ. The CDR3 has 15 amino acids. The junction had 1 base not matched to a gene; V was cut back by 3 bases and J by 0 bases. CDR3 bases: TGTGCCAGCAGCTTGACAGGGGATAGCAATCAGCCCCAGCATTTT. Protein: CASSLTGDSNQPQHF. Full variable domain (missing parts from reference TRBV7-6 and TRBJ1-5): GAGVSQSPRYKVTKRGQDVALRCDPISGHVSLYWYRQALGQGPEFLTYFNYEAQQDKSGLPNDRFSAERPEGSISTLTIQRTEQRDSAMYRCASSLTGDSNQPQHFGDGTRLSIL.

On this clone: A read error may account for a junction end that differs from germline. This chain connects TRBV6-1 to TRBJ2-7; D unresolved. Germline CDR1 is MNHNS and CDR2 is SASEGT. CDR3 size: 13 residues. The CDR3 here is CASWVSSSSEQYF. The DNA for the CDR3 is TGTGCCAGTTGGGTGAGTTCCTCCTCCGAGCAGTACTTC.

V usage is TRBV5-6 and J usage is TRBJ2-7, with 7 nucleotides matching TRBD1. V shed 4 bases and J 3 bases; nucleotides not matched to a gene: 10. The CDR3 is 15 amino acids. The germline CDR1 and CDR2 sequences are SGHDT and YYEEEE. The CDR3 protein is CASSPRGQFYYEQYF. For the CDR3, the DNA is TGTGCCAGCAGCCCACGGGGACAGTTCTACTACGAGCAGTACTTC.

This chain links TRBV30 with TRBJ2-5, with D uncertain. This CDR3 has 13 amino acids. Germline values: CDR1 GTSNPN, CDR2 SVGIG (reference sequence). V was pared by 6 bases and J by 5 bases, with 16 bases between. CDR3 amino acids: CACPSGREETQYF. For the CDR3, the DNA is TGTGCCTGCCCCTCGGGCCGTGAGGAGACCCAGTACTTC. The full variable domain, its missing parts supplied by reference TRBV30 and TRBJ2-5, is SQTIHQWPATLVQPVGSPLSLECTVEGTSNPNLYWYRQAAGRGLQLLFYSVGIGQISSEVPQNLSASRPQDRQFILSSKKLLLSDSGFYLCACPSGREETQYFGPGTRLLVL.

V and J are TRBV6-6 and TRBJ2-2; 9 bases fit TRBD1. The CDR3 spans 16 residues. V trimming: 2 bases; J trimming: 5 bases; junction bases outside the gene matches: 6. Looked up from germline, CDR1 is MNHNY and CDR2 is SVGAGI (reference sequence). The CDR3 sequence is CASSYRTGAGTGELFF. CDR3 DNA sequence: TGTGCCAGCAGTTACCGGACAGGGGCGGGGACCGGGGAGCTGTTTTTT.

This chain links TRBV7-9 with TRBJ2-5, with TRBD2 as a possible D gene (6 bases). Trimming shortened V by 5 bases and J by 1 base, and 11 bases separated the two germline ends. The CDR3 is 14 amino acids. Germline V lookup: CDR1 SEHNR, CDR2 FQNEAQ (reference sequence). The DNA of the CDR3 is TGTGCCAGCAGCCGGGGACTTTCCCAAGAGACCCAGTACTTC. Amino acid sequence: CASSRGLSQETQYF.

This rearrangement joins TRBV7-2 to TRBJ2-7; 7 nucleotides agree with TRBD1. CDR3 size: 13 residues. V dropped 5 bases and J dropped 6; count of bases not matched to a gene: 7. Looked up from germline, CDR1 is SGHTA and CDR2 is FQGNSA. This CDR3 reads CASSRNRGGEQYF. For the CDR3, the DNA is TGTGCCAGCAGCCGCAACAGGGGCGGCGAGCAGTACTTC.

The chain has TRBV7-6 and TRBJ1-1; no reliable D call. The CDR3 loop spans 14 amino acids. CDR1 and CDR2 (germline): SGHVS, FNYEAQ. The ends were cut back, 1 base at V and 4 bases at J, with 10 bases in the middle. CDR3 sequence: CASSLGQLATEAFF. CDR3 bases: TGTGCCAGCAGCTTAGGCCAGCTGGCCACTGAAGCTTTCTTT.

As concerns this clone: This same CDR3 is encoded by further DNA sequences in the sample. This chain links TRBV5-1 with TRBJ2-3, with 7 bases aligning to TRBD2. The CDR3 contains 13 residues. In germline, CDR1 is SGHRS, CDR2 YFSETQ. The J segment lost 3 bases and the V segment lost 6 bases, leaving 4 bases of the junction unmatched. CDR3 in amino acids: CASTQGGTDTQYF. The CDR3 nucleotides read TGCGCCAGCACGCAGGGAGGGACAGATACGCAGTATTTT.

This sequence joins TRBV2 and TRBJ1-2; 9 positions agree with TRBD1. The CDR3 totals 18 residues. Per the germline V gene, CDR1 is SNHLY and CDR2 is FYNNEI. With V trimmed by 1 base and J by 3 bases, 12 bases remained unmatched. The CDR3 is CASSEGRDRDTDYYGYTF. CDR3 nucleotide sequence: TGTGCCAGCAGTGAAGGTCGGGACAGGGACACCGACTACTATGGCTACACCTTC.

The chain couples TRBV4-1 to TRBJ1-6; TRBD1 is a possible D gene (5 bases). Trimming pared 0 bases from V and 11 bases from J, leaving 14 bases between. Germline V CDR1 and CDR2: MGHRA, YSYEKL. The CDR3 covers 15 residues. The CDR3 here is CASSQDPTGSTPLHF. The CDR3 nucleotides are TGCGCCAGCAGCCAAGATCCAACAGGCTCGACACCCCTCCACTTT.

The chain links TRBV30 to TRBJ2-1; 9 positions match TRBD2. The germline CDR1 and CDR2 sequences are GTSNPN and SVGIG (reference sequence). Germline trimming cut 7 bases from V and 3 bases from J; bases unmatched to any gene: 7. This CDR3 region has 14 residues. The CDR3 reads CAFRTSEDYNEQFF. The CDR3 region has the DNA TGTGCCTTCCGGACTAGCGAAGACTACAATGAGCAGTTCTTC.

The J gene is TRBJ1-5, the V gene TRBV19, with TRBD1 identical over 8 bases. The CDR3 length is 15 residues. Losses at the gene ends were 5 bases for V and 1 base for J; bases not matched to a gene: 4. In germline, CDR1 is LNHDA, CDR2 SQIVND (reference sequence). This CDR3 is CASSAGGWSNQPQHF. The CDR3 nucleotides read TGTGCCAGTAGTGCAGGGGGCTGGAGCAATCAGCCCCAGCATTTT.